This T cell receptor (beta chain) was obtained from a study of CD8+ T cells in alopecia areata. Study-wide context: Twice daily, treated patients received 5 to 10 mg of oral tofacitinib. The percentage of affected scalp area served as the score of severity for treated patients.

About this clone itself: Its antigen is not known.

Extraction and reverse transcription of RNA yielded cDNA as the sequencing template. Method: immunoSEQ multiplex PCR; TCRdb's copy keeps in-frame clones and lacks some. The data contain 150,000 to 200,000 clones, 60% of them seen just once; the ten biggest clones take up approximately 0.97%. The treatment: oral pan-JAK inhibitor, 5-10 mg twice daily. From alopecia areata patients, lesional scalp punch biopsies and peripheral blood were collected. Per the germline V gene, CDR1 is LGHNA and CDR2 is YNFKEQ. The CDR3 contains 15 residues. Losses at the gene ends were 4 bases for V and 0 bases for J; bases not matched to a gene: 5. Study-level points and caveats: Expanded CD8+ clones among the top 100, and scalp clonality, were significantly decreased by tofacitinib.

The chain carries TRBV4-2 and TRBJ1-2; 7 bases align to TRBD1. The receptor was derived from a human donor with alopecia areata. The sample here was CD4+ T cells sorted from blood, taken at week 24, from a patient treated with tofacitinib. The CDR3 reads CASSLDRVANYGYTF. The CDR3 DNA reads TGTGCCAGCAGCCTCGACAGGGTGGCTAACTATGGCTACACCTTC.